The next 25 T cell receptor beta chains were all read from a single sample in a study of OX40 agonist ivuxolimab in advanced cancers. The method was immunoSEQ multiplex PCR; TCRdb's version includes in-frame clones alone and lacks a portion of them. The table has 65,000 to 80,000 clones, about nine tenths seen once. Sample: CD4+ or CD8+ T cells sorted from blood, taken in a trial of the OX40 agonist ivuxolimab. These receptors all come from an adult with an advanced solid tumor such as melanoma, head and neck, liver or kidney cancer.

The V and J genes are TRBV5-8 and TRBJ2-5; either TRBD1 or TRBD2 may supply D (6 bases each). Per germline, CDR1 SGHTS and CDR2 YDEGEE. V was trimmed by 4 bases and J by 4 bases, leaving 17 bases between them. This CDR3 is 15 amino acids long. CDR3 DNA: TGTGCCAGCAGCCTTCGGAGCTCGGGGGCAGAGACCCAGTACTTC. Translation gives CASSLRSSGAETQYF.

The V and J genes are TRBV7-2 and TRBJ1-5; D is undetermined. V was shortened by 2 bases and J by 2 bases, with 13 bases between the two germline ends. In germline, CDR1 is SGHTA, CDR2 FQGNSA. The CDR3 extends over 16 amino acids. CDR3 coding DNA: TGTGCCAGCAGCTTATCACGGTCTGGGGGCAATCAGCCCCAGCATTTT. This encodes CASSLSRSGGNQPQHF.

The J gene is TRBJ1-1, the V gene TRBV14; D is unclear. The length of the CDR3 is 13 residues. Germline CDR1 reads SGHDN; CDR2 reads FVKESK. The V end was cut by 2 bases, the J end by 3 bases, with 7 bases between. The CDR3 sequence is CASSQILDTEAFF. The CDR3 DNA reads as TGTGCCAGCAGCCAAATTTTGGACACTGAAGCTTTCTTT. The whole variable domain, filled in from reference TRBV14 and TRBJ1-1, reads EAGVTQFPSHSVIEKGQTVTLRCDPISGHDNLYWYRRVMGKEIKFLLHFVKESKQDESGMPNNRFLAERTGGTYSTLKVQPAELEDSGVYFCASSQILDTEAFFGQGTRLTVV.

This clone occurred once. The chain links TRBV7-9 to TRBJ1-2; 7 nucleotides agree with TRBD1. The V and J ends lost 2 bases and 4 bases, in that order; junction bases with no gene match: 19. The germline V gene encodes CDR1 SEHNR and CDR2 FQNEAQ (reference sequence). The CDR3 totals 19 residues. The CDR3 nucleotides read TGTGCCAGCAGCTTATATTCGACAGGGATGCGCTACACTGGCTATGGCTACACCTTC. This translates into CASSLYSTGMRYTGYGYTF.

CDR3 DNA sequence: TGTGCTAGTGGTCCGAATAGTGGCGGAACCTACGAGCAGTACTTC. This encodes CASGPNSGGTYEQYF. V and J are TRBV12-5 and TRBJ2-7, with D unresolved. The CDR3 spans 15 residues. In germline, CDR1 is LGHNT, CDR2 FRNRAP. Between the trimmed V and J ends, which lost 5 bases and 2 bases, there was a span of 16 bases.

The chain combines TRBV27 with TRBJ1-1; D call uncertain. Trimming removed 9 bases at V and 0 bases at J, with 14 bases between. This CDR3 contains 14 residues. CDR1 is MNHEY, CDR2 SMNVEV, per germline (reference sequence). CDR3 nucleotide sequence: TGTGCCAGTTCCCAGCGCGACATGAACACTGAAGCTTTCTTT. This encodes CASSQRDMNTEAFF.

This clone was seen a few times. The chain uses TRBV10-3 and TRBJ2-7; D not resolved. V lost 3 bases and J lost 1, with 13 bases in between. Germline values: CDR1 ENHRY, CDR2 SYGVKD. This CDR3 contains 15 residues. The CDR3 DNA reads TGTGCCATCAGTGATACAGTAAGGGAATCCTACGAGCAGTACTTC. This encodes CAISDTVRESYEQYF.

This clone was recorded once. The chain joins TRBV29-1 to TRBJ1-5, with 8 nucleotides matching TRBD1. CDR1 is SQVTM, CDR2 ANQGSEA, per germline. Trimming took 5 bases from V and 5 from J; bases not matched to a gene: 5. The CDR3 spans 13 residues. CDR3 in amino acids: CSVQKTGDQPQHF. In nucleotides, the CDR3 is TGCAGCGTTCAGAAGACAGGGGATCAGCCCCAGCATTTT.

The J gene is TRBJ2-1, the V gene TRBV7-9, with TRBD1 matching over 9 bases. J gave up 0 bases and V 4 bases, and 13 bases lay outside the gene matches. The V gene's germline CDR1 is SEHNR and CDR2 FQNEAQ (reference sequence). The CDR3 is made up of 19 amino acids. The CDR3 protein is CASSSPGQGTGVSYNEQFF. DNA of the CDR3: TGTGCCAGCAGCTCCCCGGGACAGGGAACGGGGGTCTCCTACAATGAGCAGTTCTTC.

The chain couples TRBV10-3 to TRBJ2-5; D gene ambiguous. V was shortened by 3 bases and J by 5 bases, with 19 bases between the two germline ends. The CDR3 runs 16 residues. Germline loops: CDR1 ENHRY, CDR2 SYGVKD. This CDR3 reads CAISESSIQVRETQYF. The CDR3 nucleotides are TGTGCCATCAGTGAATCGTCCATCCAGGTTCGGGAGACCCAGTACTTC.

This chain uses TRBV27 with TRBJ1-4, with D possibly matching TRBD1 (6 bases). V gave up 4 bases and J gave up 7 bases, with 16 bases separating them. There are 15 residues in the CDR3. CDR1 MNHEY and CDR2 SMNVEV come from the germline V gene (reference sequence). CDR3 nucleotide sequence: TGTGCCAGCAGTTCGGCAGGGGTGGACGGTGAAAAACTGTTTTTT. Translation: CASSSAGVDGEKLFF.

The chain couples TRBV7-2 to TRBJ2-4, with 9 positions matching TRBD2. This CDR3 region has 16 residues. Germline V gene data show CDR1 as SGHTA and CDR2 as FQGNSA. Losses at the gene ends were 0 bases for V and 11 bases for J; bases not matched to a gene: 11. The CDR3, as DNA: TGTGCCAGCAGCTTAGCATCGGTAGCGGGGGTTGGTTTTCAGTACTTC. Translating gives CASSLASVAGVGFQYF. The full variable domain, in which reference TRBV7-2 and TRBJ2-4 provide the parts outside the CDR3, is GAGVSQSPSNKVTEKGKDVELRCDPISGHTALYWYRQSLGQGLEFLIYFQGNSAPDKSGLPSDRFSAERTGGSVSTLTIQRTQQEDSAVYLCASSLASVAGVGFQYFGAGTRLSVL.

This clone has a handful of counts. CDR3 region: CASSLAGSNTEAFF. The CDR3 region has the DNA TGTGCCAGCAGCTTGGCTGGCAGTAACACTGAAGCTTTCTTT. The chain recombines TRBV5-4 with TRBJ1-1; D is unresolved. This CDR3 comprises 14 residues. Trimming stripped 0 bases from V and 2 bases from J, with 8 bases between. From germline, CDR1 is SGHNT and CDR2 YYREEE (reference sequence). Looking up the rest from reference TRBV5-4 and TRBJ1-1 gives the full variable domain: ETGVTQSPTHLIKTRGQQVTLRCSSQSGHNTVSWYQQALGQGPQFIFQYYREEENGRGNFPPRFSGLQFPNYSSELNVNALELDDSALYLCASSLAGSNTEAFFGQGTRLTVV.

The genes are TRBV29-1 and TRBJ2-5; maybe TRBD1 (6 bases). Trimming cost V 6 bases and J 5 bases, with 19 bases left between them. Germline CDR1 reads SQVTM; CDR2 reads ANQGSEA. This CDR3 has 14 residues. In DNA form, the CDR3 reads TGCAGCGTGCCCAGGGGTCCCAATAGGGAGACCCAGTACTTC. Translated, it gives CSVPRGPNRETQYF.

This chain uses TRBV19 with TRBJ1-1; tentative D call: TRBD1 (6 bases). The CDR3 runs 14 residues. Per the germline V gene, CDR1 is LNHDA and CDR2 is SQIVND (reference sequence). V gave up 5 bases and J gave up 4 bases, with 14 bases separating them. CDR3 region: CASSFTRGTTEAFF. The CDR3 DNA sequence: TGTGCCAGTAGTTTCACCAGGGGTACCACTGAAGCTTTCTTT.

The rearrangement joins TRBV18 to TRBJ1-1; no clear D. The CDR3 has 14 residues. CDR1 and CDR2 (germline): KGHSH, LQKENI. V was clipped by 2 bases and J by 5 bases, with 12 bases between them. CDR3 amino acids: CASSPERSRTEAFF. The DNA for the CDR3 is TGTGCCAGCTCACCAGAAAGATCGAGGACTGAAGCTTTCTTT.

V usage is TRBV13 and J usage is TRBJ2-6, with a weak D call TRBD1 (6 bases). The CDR3 consists of 16 residues. CDR1 and CDR2 from the germline V gene are PRHDT and FYEKMQ (reference sequence). Deletions cut 5 bases from V and 0 bases from J, with 11 bases between. The CDR3 sequence is CASSLTGDSGANVLTF. The CDR3 DNA reads as TGTGCCAGCAGCCTGACAGGCGACTCTGGGGCCAACGTCCTGACTTTC.

J is TRBJ2-1 and V is TRBV11-2; 7 bases fit TRBD2. V lost 1 base to trimming and J lost 5 bases; unmatched junction nucleotides: 5. CDR1 and CDR2 (germline): SGHAT, FQNNGV. The CDR3 consists of 15 residues. The CDR3 protein is CASSLGTRTNNEQFF. The CDR3 DNA follows: TGTGCCAGCAGCTTAGGGACTAGAACGAACAATGAGCAGTTCTTC.

The CDR3 sequence is CASSPREPLNTGELFF. Here the CDR3 DNA reads TGTGCCAGCAGCCCACGGGAGCCGTTAAACACCGGGGAGCTGTTTTTT. The rearrangement uses TRBV7-8 and TRBJ2-2, with TRBD2 as a possible D gene (6 bases). Germline-derived CDR1 and CDR2 are SGHVS and FQNEAQ. The CDR3 sequence is 16 residues long. The germline V and J ends were trimmed by 5 bases and 2 bases, with 15 bases remaining between them.

The chain links TRBV7-9 to TRBJ1-3; D is undetermined. This CDR3 is 16 amino acids long. Germline V gene data show CDR1 as SEHNR and CDR2 as FQNEAQ (reference sequence). The V end was cut by 0 bases, the J end by 0 bases, with 9 bases between. CDR3 in amino acids: CASSLARRSSGNTIYF. CDR3 nucleotides: TGTGCCAGCAGCTTAGCGCGGCGGAGCTCTGGAAACACCATATATTTT.

This rearrangement joins TRBV18 to TRBJ1-4, with TRBD1 matching over 8 bases. The CDR3 length is 13 residues. Germline V gives CDR1 KGHSH, CDR2 LQKENI. The trim removed 10 bases at V and 5 bases at J, leaving 6 bases unmatched. CDR3 coding DNA: TGTGCCACCGGACAGGGTGGCAATGAAAAACTGTTTTTT. Its translation: CATGQGGNEKLFF.

The CDR3 spells CASSLTLQSNSPLHF. CDR3 DNA sequence: TGTGCCAGCAGCTTAACTTTACAGAGTAATTCACCCCTCCACTTT. The chain uses TRBV7-2 and TRBJ1-6; D gene unclear. CDR1 is SGHTA and CDR2 is FQGNSA in the germline V gene. The CDR3 contains 15 residues. Trimming removed 2 bases at V and 6 bases at J, with 11 bases between.

The chain has TRBV15 and TRBJ2-7; 9 bases are a match to TRBD2. Per the germline V gene, CDR1 is LNHNV and CDR2 is YYDKDF (reference sequence). The CDR3 covers 16 residues. Trimming at V came to 0 bases and at J to 7 bases, leaving 10 bases not matched to a gene. The CDR3 sequence is CATSRDNGGRAGEQYF. CDR3 nucleotide sequence: TGTGCCACCAGCAGAGATAACGGCGGGAGGGCTGGAGAGCAGTACTTC.

V usage is TRBV19 and J usage is TRBJ2-1; 8 bases fit TRBD2. The germline V gene encodes CDR1 LNHDA and CDR2 SQIVND (reference sequence). Trimming took 5 bases from V and 10 from J; bases not matched to a gene: 19. This CDR3 is 17 amino acids long. This chain's CDR3 is CASSPLFISGTHREQFF. Here the CDR3 DNA reads TGTGCCAGTAGTCCTCTCTTTATTAGCGGGACCCATCGCGAGCAGTTCTTC.

The chain employs TRBV18 and TRBJ2-5, with TRBD2 matching over 7 bases. Germline V gives CDR1 KGHSH, CDR2 LQKENI. V shed 5 bases and J 1 base; nucleotides not matched to a gene: 7. The CDR3 has 15 residues. CDR3 region: CASSTKGLVQETQYF. In DNA, the CDR3 is TGTGCCAGCTCAACCAAAGGACTAGTCCAAGAGACCCAGTACTTC.